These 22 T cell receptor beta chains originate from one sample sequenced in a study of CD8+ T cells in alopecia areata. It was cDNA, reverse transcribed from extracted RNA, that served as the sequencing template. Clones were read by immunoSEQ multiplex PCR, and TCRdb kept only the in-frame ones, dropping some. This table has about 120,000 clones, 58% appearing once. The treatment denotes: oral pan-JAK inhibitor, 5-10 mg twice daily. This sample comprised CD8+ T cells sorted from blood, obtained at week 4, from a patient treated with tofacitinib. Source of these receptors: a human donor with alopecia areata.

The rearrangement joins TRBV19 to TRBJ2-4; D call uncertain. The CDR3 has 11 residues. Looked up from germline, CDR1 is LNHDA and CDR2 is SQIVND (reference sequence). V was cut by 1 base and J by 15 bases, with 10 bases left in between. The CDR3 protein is CASSIGPQRYF. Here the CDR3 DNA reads TGTGCCAGTAGTATAGGGCCCCAGCGGTACTTC. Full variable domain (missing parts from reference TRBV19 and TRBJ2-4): DGGITQSPKYLFRKEGQNVTLSCEQNLNHDAMYWYRQDPGQGLRLIYYSQIVNDFQKGDIAEGYSVSREKKESFPLTVTSAQKNPTAFYLCASSIGPQRYFGAGTRLSVL.

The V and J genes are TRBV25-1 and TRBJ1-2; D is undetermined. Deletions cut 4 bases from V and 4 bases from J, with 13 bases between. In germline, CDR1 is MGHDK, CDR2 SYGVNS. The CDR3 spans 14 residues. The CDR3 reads CASSGRQSLYGYTF. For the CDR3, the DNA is TGTGCCAGCAGTGGAAGGCAGTCTCTCTATGGCTACACCTTC.

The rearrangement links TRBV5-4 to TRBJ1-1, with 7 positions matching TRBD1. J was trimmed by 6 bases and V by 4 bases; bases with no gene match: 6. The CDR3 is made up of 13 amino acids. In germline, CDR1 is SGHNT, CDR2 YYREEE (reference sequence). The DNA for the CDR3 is TGTGCCAGCAGCCCGTACAGGGGAGCTGAAGCTTTCTTT. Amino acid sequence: CASSPYRGAEAFF.

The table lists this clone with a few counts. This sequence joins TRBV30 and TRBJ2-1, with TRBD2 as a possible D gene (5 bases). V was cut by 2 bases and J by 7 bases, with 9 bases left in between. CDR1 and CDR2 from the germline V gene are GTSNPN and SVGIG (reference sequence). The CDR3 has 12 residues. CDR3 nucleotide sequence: TGTGCCTGGAGTTCGACGGGGAATGAGCAGTTCTTC. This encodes CAWSSTGNEQFF.

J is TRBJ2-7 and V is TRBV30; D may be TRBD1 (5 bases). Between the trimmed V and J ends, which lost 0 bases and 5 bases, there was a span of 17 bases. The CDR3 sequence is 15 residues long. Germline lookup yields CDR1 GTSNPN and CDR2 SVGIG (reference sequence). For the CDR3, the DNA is TGTGCCTGGAGTGTACCCGGGCAGGGTGGCCACGAGCAGTACTTC. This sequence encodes CAWSVPGQGGHEQYF.

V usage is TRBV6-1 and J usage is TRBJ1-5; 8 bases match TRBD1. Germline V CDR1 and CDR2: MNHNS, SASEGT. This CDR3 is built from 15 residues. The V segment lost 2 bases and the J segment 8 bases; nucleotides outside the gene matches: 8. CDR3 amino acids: CASSEYRTGSKPQHF. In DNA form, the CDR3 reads TGTGCCAGCAGTGAATATAGGACAGGGTCTAAGCCCCAGCATTTT.

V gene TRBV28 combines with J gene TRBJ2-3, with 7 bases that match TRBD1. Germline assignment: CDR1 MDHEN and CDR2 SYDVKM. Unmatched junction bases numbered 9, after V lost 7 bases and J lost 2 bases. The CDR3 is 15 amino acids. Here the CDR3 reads CASILEGAPTDTQYF. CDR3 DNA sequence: TGTGCCAGCATCCTTGAGGGGGCTCCCACAGATACGCAGTATTTT.

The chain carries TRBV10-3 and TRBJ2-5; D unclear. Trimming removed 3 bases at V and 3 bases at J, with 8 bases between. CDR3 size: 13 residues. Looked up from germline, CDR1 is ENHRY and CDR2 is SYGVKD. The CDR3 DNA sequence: TGTGCCATCAGTGACTCAAACAAAGAGACCCAGTACTTC. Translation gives CAISDSNKETQYF.

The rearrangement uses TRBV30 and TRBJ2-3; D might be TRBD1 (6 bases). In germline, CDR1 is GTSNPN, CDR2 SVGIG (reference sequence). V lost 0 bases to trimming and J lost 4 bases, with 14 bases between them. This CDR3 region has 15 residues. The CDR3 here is CAWSVGPGVADTQYF. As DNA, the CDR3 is TGTGCCTGGAGTGTGGGGCCAGGGGTGGCAGATACGCAGTATTTT. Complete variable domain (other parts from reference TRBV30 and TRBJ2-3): SQTIHQWPATLVQPVGSPLSLECTVEGTSNPNLYWYRQAAGRGLQLLFYSVGIGQISSEVPQNLSASRPQDRQFILSSKKLLLSDSGFYLCAWSVGPGVADTQYFGPGTRLTVL.

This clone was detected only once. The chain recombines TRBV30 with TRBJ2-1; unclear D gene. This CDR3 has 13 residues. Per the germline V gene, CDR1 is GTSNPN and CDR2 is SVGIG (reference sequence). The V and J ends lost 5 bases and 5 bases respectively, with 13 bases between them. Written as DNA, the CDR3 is TGTGCCTGGTTAGAGATCGCCCACAATGAGCAGTTCTTC. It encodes CAWLEIAHNEQFF.

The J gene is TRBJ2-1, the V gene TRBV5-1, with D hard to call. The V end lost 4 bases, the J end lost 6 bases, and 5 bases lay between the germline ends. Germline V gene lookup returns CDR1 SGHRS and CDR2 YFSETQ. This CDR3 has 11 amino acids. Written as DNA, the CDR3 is TGCGCCAGCAGCGGTACCAATGAGCAGTTCTTC. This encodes CASSGTNEQFF.

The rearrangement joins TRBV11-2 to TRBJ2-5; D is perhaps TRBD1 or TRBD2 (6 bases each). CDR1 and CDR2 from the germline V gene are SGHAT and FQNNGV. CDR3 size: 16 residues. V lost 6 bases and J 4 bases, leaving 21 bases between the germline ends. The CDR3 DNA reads TGTGCCAGCAGTCATATGGCTGATGGGGGGCCAGAGACCCAGTACTTC. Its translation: CASSHMADGGPETQYF.

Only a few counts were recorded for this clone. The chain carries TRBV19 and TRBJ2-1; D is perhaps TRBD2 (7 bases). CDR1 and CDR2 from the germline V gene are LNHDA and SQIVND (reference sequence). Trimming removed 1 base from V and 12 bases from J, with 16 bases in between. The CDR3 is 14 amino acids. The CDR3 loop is CASSIGGAGASQFF. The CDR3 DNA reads TGTGCCAGTAGTATAGGAGGTGCGGGGGCGTCGCAGTTCTTC.

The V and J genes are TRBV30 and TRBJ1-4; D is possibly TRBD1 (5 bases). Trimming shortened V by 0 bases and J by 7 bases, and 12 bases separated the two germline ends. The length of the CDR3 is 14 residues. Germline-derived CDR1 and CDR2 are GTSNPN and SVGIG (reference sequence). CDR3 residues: CAWSVVQGGEKLFF. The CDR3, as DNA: TGTGCCTGGAGTGTAGTCCAGGGTGGTGAAAAACTGTTTTTT.

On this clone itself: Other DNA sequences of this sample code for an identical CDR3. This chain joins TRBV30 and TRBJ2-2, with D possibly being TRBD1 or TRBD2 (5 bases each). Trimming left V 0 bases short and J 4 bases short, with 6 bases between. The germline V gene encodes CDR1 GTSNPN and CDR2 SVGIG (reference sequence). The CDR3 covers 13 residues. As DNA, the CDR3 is TGTGCCTGGAGTGTTGGGGGCACCGGGGAGCTGTTTTTT. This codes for CAWSVGGTGELFF.

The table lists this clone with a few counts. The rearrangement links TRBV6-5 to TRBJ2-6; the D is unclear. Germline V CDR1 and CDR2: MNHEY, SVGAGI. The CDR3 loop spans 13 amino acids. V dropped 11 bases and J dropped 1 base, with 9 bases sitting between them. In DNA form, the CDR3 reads TGTGCCGTGTCTTGGTCTGGGGCCAACGTCCTGACTTTC. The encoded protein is CAVSWSGANVLTF.

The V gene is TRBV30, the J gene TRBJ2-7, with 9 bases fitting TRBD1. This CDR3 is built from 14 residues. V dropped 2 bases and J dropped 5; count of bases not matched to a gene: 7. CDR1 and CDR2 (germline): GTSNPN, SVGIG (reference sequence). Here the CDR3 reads CAWSQTGGRNEQYF. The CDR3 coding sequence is TGTGCCTGGAGTCAGACAGGGGGTCGAAACGAGCAGTACTTC.

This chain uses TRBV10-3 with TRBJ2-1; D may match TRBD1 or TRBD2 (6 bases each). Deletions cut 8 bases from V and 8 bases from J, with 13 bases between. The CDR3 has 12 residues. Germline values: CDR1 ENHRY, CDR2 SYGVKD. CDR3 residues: CAISWGADEQFF. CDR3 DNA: TGTGCCATCTCCTGGGGGGCGGATGAGCAGTTCTTC.

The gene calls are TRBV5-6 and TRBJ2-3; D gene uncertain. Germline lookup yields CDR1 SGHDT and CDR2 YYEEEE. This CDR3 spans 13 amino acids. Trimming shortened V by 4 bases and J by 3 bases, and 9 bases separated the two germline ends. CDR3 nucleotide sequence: TGTGCCAGCAGCGCTGGACGTACAGATACGCAGTATTTT. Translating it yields CASSAGRTDTQYF.

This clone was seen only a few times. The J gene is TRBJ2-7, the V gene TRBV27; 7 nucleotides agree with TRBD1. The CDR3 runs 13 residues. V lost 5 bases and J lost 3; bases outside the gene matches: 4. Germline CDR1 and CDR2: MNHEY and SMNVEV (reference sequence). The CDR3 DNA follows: TGTGCCAGCAGTCCGACAGGGTTCTACGAGCAGTACTTC. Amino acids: CASSPTGFYEQYF.

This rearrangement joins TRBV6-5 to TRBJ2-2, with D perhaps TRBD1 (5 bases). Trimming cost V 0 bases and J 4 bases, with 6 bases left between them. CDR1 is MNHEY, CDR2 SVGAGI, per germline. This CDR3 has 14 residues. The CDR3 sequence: CASSYSGVTGELFF. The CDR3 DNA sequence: TGTGCCAGCAGTTACTCAGGGGTCACCGGGGAGCTGTTTTTT.

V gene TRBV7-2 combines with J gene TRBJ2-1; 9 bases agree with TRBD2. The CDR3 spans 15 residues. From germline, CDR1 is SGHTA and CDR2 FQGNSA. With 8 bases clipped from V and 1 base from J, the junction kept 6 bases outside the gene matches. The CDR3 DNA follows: TGTGCCAGCCTAGCGGGGTGGTCGTCCTACAATGAGCAGTTCTTC. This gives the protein CASLAGWSSYNEQFF.